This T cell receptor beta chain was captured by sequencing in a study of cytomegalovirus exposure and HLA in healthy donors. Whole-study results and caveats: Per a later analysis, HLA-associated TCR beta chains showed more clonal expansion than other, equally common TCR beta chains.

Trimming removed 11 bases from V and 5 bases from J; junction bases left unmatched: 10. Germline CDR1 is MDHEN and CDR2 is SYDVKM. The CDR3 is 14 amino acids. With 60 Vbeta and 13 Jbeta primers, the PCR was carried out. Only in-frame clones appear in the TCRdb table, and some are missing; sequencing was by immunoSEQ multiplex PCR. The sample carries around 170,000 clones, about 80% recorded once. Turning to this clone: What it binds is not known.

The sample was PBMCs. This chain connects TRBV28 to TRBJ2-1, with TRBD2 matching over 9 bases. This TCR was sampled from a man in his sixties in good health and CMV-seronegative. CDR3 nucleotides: TGTGCCGCCAAAGGTAGCGGGGGAGACAATGAGCAGTTCTTC. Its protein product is CAAKGSGGDNEQFF.